The 25 T cell receptor beta chains below all came from one sample that was sequenced in a study of blood T cell repertoires in COVID-19. Sequencing used immunoSEQ multiplex PCR; TCRdb keeps in-frame clones, though not all of them. The sample has about 140,000 clones; approximately 84% are singletons. Sequencing used PBMCs or T cells enriched from blood (not recorded which). The receptor set was obtained from a woman in her forties or fifties with acute COVID-19.

This clone was recorded only once. The rearrangement uses TRBV7-9 and TRBJ2-2; a possible D gene is TRBD2 (5 bases). The V and J ends lost 4 bases and 6 bases respectively, with 9 bases between them. Germline V gene sequence: CDR1 SEHNR, CDR2 FQNEAQ (reference sequence). The CDR3 is 13 amino acids. The chain's CDR3 is CASSSGGAGELFF. The CDR3 bases are TGTGCCAGCAGCTCCGGAGGCGCCGGGGAGCTGTTTTTT. The entire variable domain, with the rest obtained from reference TRBV7-9 and TRBJ2-2, is as follows: DTGVSQNPRHKITKRGQNVTFRCDPISEHNRLYWYRQTLGQGPEFLTYFQNEAQLEKSRLLSDRFSAERPKGSFSTLEIQRTEQGDSAMYLCASSSGGAGELFFGEGSRLTVL.

The chain links TRBV19 to TRBJ1-6, with 9 bases identical to TRBD1. The V and J ends lost 0 bases and 7 bases, in that order; junction bases with no gene match: 4. The germline CDR1 and CDR2 sequences are LNHDA and SQIVND (reference sequence). The CDR3 consists of 16 residues. This CDR3 is CASSIDVTGGNSPLHF. CDR3 DNA sequence: TGTGCCAGTAGTATAGATGTGACAGGGGGGAATTCACCCCTCCACTTT. Full variable domain (outside the CDR3, taken from reference TRBV19 and TRBJ1-6): DGGITQSPKYLFRKEGQNVTLSCEQNLNHDAMYWYRQDPGQGLRLIYYSQIVNDFQKGDIAEGYSVSREKKESFPLTVTSAQKNPTAFYLCASSIDVTGGNSPLHFGNGTRLTVT.

The V and J genes are TRBV5-1 and TRBJ2-3, with D perhaps matching TRBD2 (6 bases). Germline V gene sequence: CDR1 SGHRS, CDR2 YFSETQ. The CDR3 consists of 15 residues. Trimming took off 3 bases at V and 0 bases at J, with 11 bases between the two ends. The CDR3 is CASSWVGGSTDTQYF. As DNA, the CDR3 is TGCGCCAGCAGCTGGGTTGGAGGGAGCACAGATACGCAGTATTTT.

The chain joins TRBV2 to TRBJ2-2; possible D gene TRBD2, 6 bases. Per the germline V gene, CDR1 is SNHLY and CDR2 is FYNNEI. The CDR3 runs to 14 residues. V was shortened by 7 bases and J by 2 bases, with 11 bases between the two germline ends. The CDR3 nucleotides read TGTGCCAGCAATTCCGGGACTAACACCGGGGAGCTGTTTTTT. Translation: CASNSGTNTGELFF. Using reference TRBV2 and TRBJ2-2 for the parts outside the CDR3, the full variable domain is EPEVTQTPSHQVTQMGQEVILRCVPISNHLYFYWYRQILGQKVEFLVSFYNNEISEKSEIFDDQFSVERPDGSNFTLKIRSTKLEDSAMYFCASNSGTNTGELFFGEGSRLTVL.

The chain uses TRBV18 and TRBJ2-1; 10 bases are a match to TRBD1. CDR3 length: 15 amino acids. Trimming removed 3 bases from V and 2 bases from J; junction bases left unmatched: 1. From germline, CDR1 is KGHSH and CDR2 LQKENI. The CDR3 coding sequence is TGTGCCAGCTCACCCGGACAGGGGGCCTACAATGAGCAGTTCTTC. Translated: CASSPGQGAYNEQFF.

The genes are TRBV24-1 and TRBJ2-3; 8 nucleotides align to TRBD1. Looked up from germline, CDR1 is KGHDR and CDR2 is SFDVKD. After removal of 5 bases from V and 0 bases from J, the junction contained 3 bases not matched to a gene. This CDR3 is built from 15 residues. The CDR3 DNA sequence: TGTGCCACCAGTGCACAGGGGGGAAGCACAGATACGCAGTATTTT. Translation: CATSAQGGSTDTQYF.

The chain uses TRBV30 and TRBJ2-2; TRBD2 might be the D (5 bases). Germline CDR1 reads GTSNPN; CDR2 reads SVGIG (reference sequence). Trimming took off 3 bases at V and 1 base at J, with 12 bases between the two ends. This CDR3 is built from 15 residues. The CDR3 sequence is CAWRRHSGNTGELFF. In nucleotides, the CDR3 is TGTGCCTGGAGGAGACACAGCGGGAACACCGGGGAGCTGTTTTTT.

This chain connects TRBV25-1 to TRBJ2-7, with a tentative D call TRBD2 (6 bases). Germline-derived CDR1 and CDR2 are MGHDK and SYGVNS. The CDR3 is made up of 14 amino acids. With 7 bases removed from V and 4 bases from J, the gap between germline ends came to 17 bases. Here the CDR3 DNA reads TGTGCCAGCACAGACCCCGGGAGATCATACGAGCAGTACTTC. It encodes CASTDPGRSYEQYF.

The CDR3, as DNA: TGTGCCAGCAGCGTCGGACAGGGCGTGCTCCACTATGGCTACACCTTC. This gives the protein CASSVGQGVLHYGYTF. This rearrangement joins TRBV5-8 to TRBJ1-2; 8 bases map to TRBD1. The CDR3 loop spans 16 amino acids. The germline V gene encodes CDR1 SGHTS and CDR2 YDEGEE. Losses at the gene ends were 4 bases for V and 3 bases for J; bases not matched to a gene: 11.

This rearrangement joins TRBV5-1 to TRBJ2-1, with TRBD2 matching over 9 bases. After removal of 0 bases from V and 8 bases from J, the junction contained 6 bases not matched to a gene. There are 15 residues in the CDR3. CDR1 and CDR2 (germline): SGHRS, YFSETQ. CDR3 coding DNA: TGCGCCAGCAGCTTGGGGGCGGGAGGGCCAGATGAGCAGTTCTTC. This gives the protein CASSLGAGGPDEQFF.

This clone was picked up a small number of times. The chain has TRBV5-1 and TRBJ1-1; TRBD1 matches 11 bases. Trimming took 3 bases from V and 0 from J; bases not matched to a gene: 7. Germline V lookup: CDR1 SGHRS, CDR2 YFSETQ. The CDR3 runs to 17 residues. The CDR3 reads CASSSWTGGRMNTEAFF. The CDR3 bases are TGCGCCAGCAGCTCCTGGACAGGGGGCCGTATGAACACTGAAGCTTTCTTT.

This rearrangement joins TRBV14 to TRBJ1-3, with D hard to call. CDR1 and CDR2 (germline): SGHDN, FVKESK. Trimming pared 1 base from V and 5 bases from J, leaving 3 bases between. The CDR3 spans 12 residues. In DNA form, the CDR3 reads TGTGCCAGCAGCCAAGTTAGAAACACCATATATTTT. Residues: CASSQVRNTIYF.

The V gene is TRBV7-3, the J gene TRBJ1-1; 7 bases agree with TRBD1. CDR3 length equals 17 residues. Trimming cost V 0 bases and J 1 base; bases outside gene matches: 8. Per the germline V gene, CDR1 is SGHTA and CDR2 is FQGTGA. As DNA, the CDR3 is TGTGCCAGCAGCTTAACTCCCTGGGCAGGGGGGAACACTGAAGCTTTCTTT. This codes for CASSLTPWAGGNTEAFF.

The chain carries TRBV5-1 and TRBJ2-1, with D unclear. CDR1 is SGHRS, CDR2 YFSETQ, per germline. Trimming left V 0 bases short and J 0 bases short, with 10 bases between. The CDR3 length is 16 residues. The CDR3 region has the DNA TGCGCCAGCAGCTTGGTCGGTCGAAGCTCCTACAATGAGCAGTTCTTC. Its protein is CASSLVGRSSYNEQFF.

J is TRBJ2-4 and V is TRBV14; 9 bases map to TRBD1. Germline values: CDR1 SGHDN, CDR2 FVKESK. The CDR3 covers 15 residues. After removal of 1 base from V and 4 bases from J, the junction contained 2 bases not matched to a gene. CDR3 in DNA: TGTGCCAGCAGCCAAGTTGGGACAGGGAAAAACATTCAGTACTTC. Its protein product is CASSQVGTGKNIQYF.

DNA for the CDR3: TGCGCCAGCAGCCCCGGACAGGGGGAAGCCACGGGGGAGACCCAGTACTTC. It yields the protein CASSPGQGEATGETQYF. This chain uses TRBV5-1 with TRBJ2-5; 10 bases agree with TRBD1. The trim removed 4 bases at V and 5 bases at J, leaving 14 bases unmatched. This CDR3 has 17 amino acids. CDR1 is SGHRS, CDR2 YFSETQ, per germline.

V and J are TRBV7-6 and TRBJ2-5; D is unresolved. Germline-derived CDR1 and CDR2 are SGHVS and FNYEAQ. The V end lost 3 bases, the J end lost 4 bases, and 12 bases lay between the germline ends. The CDR3 has 14 amino acids. The chain's CDR3 is CASSFLAVGETQYF. The CDR3 bases are TGTGCCAGCAGCTTCCTGGCGGTCGGAGAGACCCAGTACTTC.

The genes are TRBV19 and TRBJ1-1; D is unclear. Germline V gene data show CDR1 as LNHDA and CDR2 as SQIVND (reference sequence). With 6 bases removed from V and 4 bases from J, the gap between germline ends came to 18 bases. The CDR3 totals 15 residues. DNA of the CDR3: TGTGCCAGTAGGAAACCCGGGAGGTCAAGCACTGAAGCTTTCTTT. This codes for CASRKPGRSSTEAFF.

This chain connects TRBV19 to TRBJ2-6; TRBD1 might be the D (6 bases). Germline assignment: CDR1 LNHDA and CDR2 SQIVND (reference sequence). The CDR3 is made up of 16 amino acids. Trimming took off 3 bases at V and 2 bases at J, with 11 bases between the two ends. The CDR3 here is CASSIAQGTGANVLTF. The CDR3 region has the DNA TGTGCCAGTAGTATCGCACAGGGTACTGGGGCCAACGTCCTGACTTTC. Together with reference TRBV19 and TRBJ2-6, the CDR3 gives the full variable domain: DGGITQSPKYLFRKEGQNVTLSCEQNLNHDAMYWYRQDPGQGLRLIYYSQIVNDFQKGDIAEGYSVSREKKESFPLTVTSAQKNPTAFYLCASSIAQGTGANVLTFGAGSRLTVL.

This clone was observed a few times. The chain combines TRBV9 with TRBJ2-1, with 7 bases fitting TRBD2. The trim removed 0 bases at V and 9 bases at J, leaving 9 bases unmatched. CDR3 size: 15 residues. Germline V gives CDR1 SGDLS, CDR2 YYNGEE. The CDR3 nucleotides read TGTGCCAGCAGCGTAGTTGGCGGGAGAGGTGGTGAGCAGTTCTTC. It yields the protein CASSVVGGRGGEQFF.

The J gene is TRBJ2-3, the V gene TRBV30, with TRBD2 identical over 11 bases. The CDR3 consists of 16 residues. The V gene end was trimmed by 0 bases and the J gene end by 4 bases; junction bases not matched to a gene: 6. From germline, CDR1 is GTSNPN and CDR2 SVGIG (reference sequence). The CDR3 is CAWSVLLAGVSDTQYF. CDR3 DNA sequence: TGTGCCTGGAGTGTCCTACTAGCGGGAGTCTCAGATACGCAGTATTTT.

The genes are TRBV27 and TRBJ2-4; 7 bases line up with TRBD2. Trimming cost V 0 bases and J 7 bases; bases outside gene matches: 9. Germline V gene sequence: CDR1 MNHEY, CDR2 SMNVEV (reference sequence). The CDR3 extends over 16 amino acids. The CDR3: CASSLSVGGVGNIQYF. CDR3 sequence (DNA): TGTGCCAGCAGTTTATCGGTTGGGGGGGTGGGCAACATTCAGTACTTC.

This sequence joins TRBV19 and TRBJ2-1; D may be TRBD1 (6 bases). CDR3 length equals 13 residues. Trimming removed 8 bases from V and 5 bases from J, with 13 bases in between. Germline V gives CDR1 LNHDA, CDR2 SQIVND (reference sequence). CDR3 loop: CASGRQADNEQFF. CDR3 DNA: TGTGCCAGTGGGAGACAGGCGGACAATGAGCAGTTCTTC.

V usage is TRBV4-2 and J usage is TRBJ2-2, with TRBD2 matching 7 bases. The CDR3 runs 16 residues. CDR1 and CDR2 from the germline V gene are LGHNA and YNFKEQ. The V segment lost 0 bases and the J segment 4 bases; nucleotides outside the gene matches: 5. CDR3 in amino acids: CASSQETGGSTGELFF. The DNA of the CDR3 is TGTGCCAGCAGCCAAGAGACGGGAGGAAGCACCGGGGAGCTGTTTTTT.

This clone was counted a few times. This specimen includes other DNA sequences encoding the same CDR3. The chain couples TRBV30 to TRBJ2-1, with TRBD2 identical over 15 bases. The trim removed 1 base at V and 9 bases at J, leaving 1 base unmatched. The germline gives CDR1 GTSNPN, CDR2 SVGIG (reference sequence). CDR3 length equals 14 residues. The CDR3 bases are TGTGCCTGGAGTGGGGGACTAGCGGGAGGTGAGCAGTTCTTC. It codes for CAWSGGLAGGEQFF.